This note documents a single TCR beta chain sequence. Its antigen remains unidentified. The data belong to a study of cytomegalovirus exposure and HLA in healthy donors. Turning to the study itself: A subsequent analysis reported that the 120 or so validation repertoires were produced on the same platform that had also been used for the 666 first-cohort repertoires. General study findings and limits: Under in vitro conditions, a few CMV-associated chains were confirmed as specific for CMV antigens. The majority of TCR sequences were rare, yet some public TCRs appeared in many donors.

V dropped 8 bases and J dropped 1; count of bases not matched to a gene: 10. The CDR3 covers 16 residues. The V gene's germline CDR1 is LNHDA and CDR2 SQIVND (reference sequence). Sequenced by immunoSEQ multiplex PCR; TCRdb stores in-frame clones only, minus some. The sample carries some 140,000 clones, about 83% recorded once. The chain is built from TRBV19 and TRBJ1-2; 10 bases match TRBD1. This sequence originates from a woman aged 25 to 45 in good health and CMV-seronegative. The sequencing sample was made of PBMCs. Here the CDR3 reads CASHRDRGTVNYGYTF. The CDR3, as DNA: TGTGCCAGTCATCGGGACAGGGGCACCGTTAACTATGGCTACACCTTC.